This entry features one T cell receptor (beta chain) sequence. The record originates from a study of control samples from healthy donors and cancer patients. Deletions cut 8 bases from V and 4 bases from J, with 15 bases between. CDR3 length: 13 amino acids. Per the germline V gene, CDR1 is PRHDT and CDR2 is FYEKMQ (reference sequence). Sequencing used immunoSEQ multiplex PCR; TCRdb keeps in-frame clones, though not all of them. The sample has 130,000 or so clones; nearly 90% are singletons. J is TRBJ2-7 and V is TRBV13, with D possibly TRBD1 on 5 matching bases. The origin of this receptor is a man over 45 in good health. What was sequenced was blood. The CDR3 nucleotides are TGTGCCAGCCACAAGAAGGGGTTATACGAGCAGTACTTC. Translated: CASHKKGLYEQYF. The full variable domain, rest sourced from reference TRBV13 and TRBJ2-7, is AAGVIQSPRHLIKEKRETATLKCYPIPRHDTVYWYQQGPGQDPQFLISFYEKMQSDKGSIPDRFSAQQFSDYHSELNMSSLELGDSALYFCASHKKGLYEQYFGPGTRLTVT.